Listed below are T cell receptor beta chains from one sample, sequenced in a study of CD8+CD57+ T cells in acquired aplastic anemia. TCRdb independently ran MiXCR on the reads; one entry per CDR3 protein. Of fewer than 45,000 distinct CDR3 sequences in the sample, about 77% are singletons; the top ten hold 22%. The sequenced material came from sorted CD4+, CD8+, or CD8+CD57+ T cells (not recorded which) from PBMCs. The receptors were sampled from a human donor in good health, serving as a control. Each CDR3 is given with its conserved first and last residue. Fields, in order: D gene, J gene, clone size, V gene, CDR3 length, CDR3 DNA, CDR3 protein. A D gene is named only where the DNA matches it firmly. The size entry is marked missing in some rows and otherwise reads once, few, many or a size class.

- | TRBJ2-7 | - | TRBV11-2 | 13 | TGTGCCAGCAGTTTTGGACTTAGGTACGAGCAGTACTTC | CASSFGLRYEQYF
- | TRBJ2-7 | - | TRBV20-1 | 11 | TGCAGTGCCCAGGGGGGGCGCGAGCAGTACTTC | CSAQGGREQYF
- | TRBJ2-3 | once | TRBV15 | 15 | TGTGCCACCAGCAACGTAAGAGATCCGCCAGATACGCAGTATTTT | CATSNVRDPPDTQYF
TRBD1 | TRBJ1-5 | - | TRBV10-3 | 16 | TGTGCCATCAGTGATGCGGACAGGGGGTACAATCAGCCCCAGCATTTT | CAISDADRGYNQPQHF
- | TRBJ1-1 | - | TRBV25-1 | 12 | TGTGCCAGCAGTCTACAGGGCGCGGGAGCTTTCTTT | CASSLQGAGAFF
- | TRBJ2-1 | - | TRBV15 | 14 | TGTGCCCATAGCGAGGGTGGTTTTGGACATGAGCAGTTCTTC | CAHSEGGFGHEQFF
- | TRBJ1-3 | once | TRBV19 | 14 | TGTGCCAGTACCAGGGATAGCTCTGGAAACACCATATATTTT | CASTRDSSGNTIYF
- | TRBJ1-1 | - | TRBV20-1 | 13 | TGCAGTGCTAGAAAGGGGGGGGTCACTGAAGCTTTCTTT | CSARKGGVTEAFF
TRBD1 | TRBJ2-7 | - | TRBV15 | 15 | TGTGCCACCAGCAGAAGCCCCGGGACAGGGTTCGAGCAGTACTTC | CATSRSPGTGFEQYF
TRBD2 | TRBJ2-5 | - | TRBV29-1 | 13 | TGCAGCGGGGGACTAGCGGTCCAAGAGACCCAGTACTTC | CSGGLAVQETQYF
- | TRBJ1-6 | few | TRBV10-3 | 13 | TGTGCCACTCTACAGGGATGGGATTCACCCCTCCACTTT | CATLQGWDSPLHF
- | TRBJ1-5 | - | TRBV5-6 | 14 | TGTGCCAGCAGCTTGAAAGGGCGCGGTCAGCCCCAGCATTTT | CASSLKGRGQPQHF
- | TRBJ1-2 | - | TRBV2 | 12 | TGTGCCAGCAGTGGGCGAAACTATGGCTACACCTTC | CASSGRNYGYTF
- | TRBJ2-7 | - | TRBV7-2 | 14 | TGTGCCAGCAGGGACCGCGAGAGGTCCTACGAGCAGTACTTC | CASRDRERSYEQYF
- | TRBJ2-7 | - | TRBV19 | 15 | TGTGCCAGTAGTGTGTCCCCGGACAGACCCTACGAGCAGTACTTC | CASSVSPDRPYEQYF
TRBD1 | TRBJ1-5 | - | TRBV7-8 | 14 | TGTGCCAGCAGCAAGACAGGGACCAATCAGCCCCAGCATTTT | CASSKTGTNQPQHF
TRBD2 | TRBJ2-7 | - | TRBV5-1 | 14 | TGCGCCAGCAGCTCCTGGGGGGGTCCTAGCGAGCAGTACTTC | CASSSWGGPSEQYF
TRBD1 | TRBJ1-1 | - | TRBV7-9 | 12 | TGTGCCAGCAGCTTGCTCCAGGGGGTGGCTTTCTTT | CASSLLQGVAFF
- | TRBJ2-5 | - | TRBV24-1 | 12 | TGTGCCACCAGTGCCGCACGAGAGACCCAGTACTTC | CATSAARETQYF
- | TRBJ1-1 | - | TRBV7-2 | 14 | TGTGCCAGCAGCTTAAAAGCAGGGAGGACTGAAGCTTTCTTT | CASSLKAGRTEAFF
- | TRBJ1-2 | - | TRBV19 | 9 | TGTGCCACTAACTATGGCTACACCTTC | CATNYGYTF
- | TRBJ2-7 | few | TRBV7-9 | 12 | TGTGCCAGCAGCCCTGCCTTGGGCGAGCAGTACTTC | CASSPALGEQYF
- | TRBJ1-6 | - | TRBV5-1 | 15 | TGCGCCAGCAGCTTGGAGGGGTCATGGAATTCACCCCTCCACTTT | CASSLEGSWNSPLHF
- | TRBJ2-7 | - | TRBV7-6 | 13 | TGTGCCAGCAGTACAGACATTTCCTACGAGCAGTACTTC | CASSTDISYEQYF
- | TRBJ1-1 | - | TRBV14 | 14 | TGTGCCAGCAGCCACAGGACTGGGAACACTGAAGCTTTCTTT | CASSHRTGNTEAFF
- | TRBJ2-1 | - | TRBV2 | 10 | TGTGCCAGCAGCCCCGGCGAGCAGTTCTTC | CASSPGEQFF
- | TRBJ2-5 | - | TRBV13 | 14 | TGTGCCAGCAGCTTAGTCCAGGTGGGGGAGACCCAGTACTTC | CASSLVQVGETQYF
- | TRBJ1-2 | - | TRBV25-1 | 14 | TGTGCCAGCAGTGATGCTGGAGGGATGTATGGCTACACCTTC | CASSDAGGMYGYTF
TRBD2 | TRBJ2-3 | - | TRBV20-1 | 15 | TGCAGTGCTAGAGGGACTAGCGGGAACACAGATACGCAGTATTTT | CSARGTSGNTDTQYF
TRBD1 | TRBJ1-5 | - | TRBV19 | 12 | TGTGCCAGTAGGGGACAGAATCAGCCCCAGCATTTT | CASRGQNQPQHF
TRBD2 | TRBJ2-3 | - | TRBV5-1 | 16 | TGCGCCAGCAGCTTAGGACTAGCGGGGTACACAGATACGCAGTATTTT | CASSLGLAGYTDTQYF
- | TRBJ2-1 | - | TRBV20-1 | 13 | TGCAGTGCTAGAGGGGAAGTTACTAATGAGCAGTTCTTC | CSARGEVTNEQFF
- | TRBJ1-2 | - | TRBV29-1 | 12 | TGCAGCTTGGTAGGGGGTAACTATGGCTACACCTTC | CSLVGGNYGYTF
- | TRBJ1-5 | - | TRBV29-1 | 12 | TGCAGCGTTGGTACCGGCAATCAGCCCCAGCATTTT | CSVGTGNQPQHF
TRBD2 | TRBJ2-7 | - | TRBV5-1 | 17 | TGCGCCAGCAGCTTTAGTCTGTCTAGCGGCGTTTCTGAGGTGGAGTACTTC | CASSFSLSSGVSEVEYF
- | TRBJ1-6 | - | TRBV19 | 15 | TGTGCCAGTAGTATACAACCCATGGGGAATTCACCCCTCCACTTT | CASSIQPMGNSPLHF
- | TRBJ1-4 | few | TRBV7-8 | 12 | TGTGCCAGCAGTCTCGTGGGTGAAAAACTGTTTTTT | CASSLVGEKLFF
TRBD1 | TRBJ1-2 | - | TRBV15 | 14 | TGTGCCACCAGCGGTTCAGGGGGAACCTATGGCTACACCTTC | CATSGSGGTYGYTF
- | TRBJ2-1 | - | TRBV7-2 | 11 | TGTGCCAGCACTATAAACAATGAGCAGTTCTTC | CASTINNEQFF
- | TRBJ2-2 | - | TRBV25-1 | 14 | TGTGCCAGCAGTGATTGGGCAGTCACCGGGGAGCTGTTTTTT | CASSDWAVTGELFF
TRBD2 | TRBJ2-3 | - | TRBV10-3 | 15 | TGTGCCATCAGGCCAGCGGGGACGAGCACAGATACGCAGTATTTT | CAIRPAGTSTDTQYF
- | TRBJ2-7 | - | TRBV10-3 | 16 | TGTGCCATCAGTGATCGAGGGGTAGGTTCCGGTTACGAGCAGTACTTC | CAISDRGVGSGYEQYF
TRBD1 | TRBJ1-2 | - | TRBV6-4 | 13 | TGTGCCAGCAGTTCGACAGGGAAGTATGGCTACACCTTC | CASSSTGKYGYTF
- | TRBJ2-7 | - | TRBV7-6 | 13 | TGTGCCAGCAGCGAGACTAGGACCTACGAGCAGTACTTC | CASSETRTYEQYF
- | TRBJ2-7 | - | TRBV10-3 | 14 | TGTGCCATCAGTGCGTTGGAAGGGGGGTTCGAGCAGTACTTC | CAISALEGGFEQYF
- | TRBJ2-1 | - | TRBV25-1 | 15 | TGTGCCAGCAGTGATAAGCTAGAGGGCTCTCATGAGCAGTTCTTC | CASSDKLEGSHEQFF
TRBD2 | TRBJ2-1 | - | TRBV10-3 | 14 | TGTGCCATCCAGGAGCGGGGGGACTACAATGAGCAGTTCTTC | CAIQERGDYNEQFF
- | TRBJ1-5 | - | TRBV7-6 | 15 | TGTGCCAGCAGCTTTACGGCAGGGACTAATCAGCCCCAGCATTTT | CASSFTAGTNQPQHF
- | TRBJ1-1 | - | TRBV12-5 | 14 | TGTGCTAGTGGTTTTGGTGGCAGGGGAACTGAAGCTTTCTTT | CASGFGGRGTEAFF
TRBD2 | TRBJ2-5 | medium-sized | TRBV7-9 | 14 | TGTGCCAGCAGCGATAGGGAGGGTTGGGAGACCCAGTACTTC | CASSDREGWETQYF
- | TRBJ2-6 | - | TRBV19 | 16 | TGTGCCAGTAGTATAGGACAGCCCTCTGGGGCCAACGTCCTGACTTTC | CASSIGQPSGANVLTF
- | TRBJ2-1 | - | TRBV2 | 12 | TGTGCCAGCAGGCCGGTGTTCTATGAGCAGTTCTTC | CASRPVFYEQFF